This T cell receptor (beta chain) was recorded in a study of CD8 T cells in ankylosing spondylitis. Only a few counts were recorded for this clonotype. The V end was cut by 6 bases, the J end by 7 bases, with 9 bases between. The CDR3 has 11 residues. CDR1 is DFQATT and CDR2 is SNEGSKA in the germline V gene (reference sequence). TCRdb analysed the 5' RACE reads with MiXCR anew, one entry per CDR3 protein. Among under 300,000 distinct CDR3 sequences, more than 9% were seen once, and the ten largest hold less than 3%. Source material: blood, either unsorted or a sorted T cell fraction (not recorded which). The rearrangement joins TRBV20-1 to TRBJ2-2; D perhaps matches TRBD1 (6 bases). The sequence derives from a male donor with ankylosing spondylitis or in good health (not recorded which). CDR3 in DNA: TGCAGTGCCGCAGGGGTCGGGGAGCTGTTTTTT. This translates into CSAAGVGELFF.